This entry lists 7 T cell receptor beta chains sequenced from one sample in a study of cytomegalovirus exposure and HLA in healthy donors. Primers: 60 Vbeta forward and 13 Jbeta reverse. Profiling relied on immunoSEQ multiplex PCR, and the TCRdb table lists in-frame clones only, not all of them. The data show around 100,000 clones, with 74% seen just once and 4% to 5% held by the top ten. The sample consisted of PBMCs. The receptor set was obtained from a woman aged 40 to 50 in good health and CMV-seropositive.

This clone was recorded once. The rearrangement links TRBV6-1 to TRBJ1-1; D is uncertain. CDR3 length: 13 amino acids. Germline V gene sequence: CDR1 MNHNS, CDR2 SASEGT. The V end lost 8 bases, the J end lost 5 bases, and 15 bases lay between the germline ends. Here the CDR3 reads CASGSSGRTEAFF. As DNA, the CDR3 is TGTGCCAGCGGTAGTTCAGGTCGTACTGAAGCTTTCTTT.

This sequence joins TRBV12-5 and TRBJ2-5; a weak D match, TRBD2 (5 bases). The germline CDR1 and CDR2 sequences are LGHNT and FRNRAP. V was shortened by 3 bases and J by 13 bases, with 12 bases between the two germline ends. This CDR3 is 11 amino acids long. The CDR3 spells CASGLGGDPYF. CDR3 DNA sequence: TGTGCTAGTGGTTTAGGAGGAGACCCGTACTTC. Looking up the rest from reference TRBV12-5 and TRBJ2-5 gives the full variable domain: DARVTQTPRHKVTEMGQEVTMRCQPILGHNTVFWYRQTMMQGLELLAYFRNRAPLDDSGMPKDRFSAEMPDATLATLKIQPSEPRDSAVYFCASGLGGDPYFGPGTRLLVL.

The V gene is TRBV19, the J gene TRBJ2-2; D remains ambiguous. Germline assignment: CDR1 LNHDA and CDR2 SQIVND (reference sequence). Deletions cut 6 bases from V and 5 bases from J, with 7 bases between. The CDR3 length is 12 residues. The CDR3 DNA reads as TGTGCCAGTAGCAGTTTTACCGGGGAGCTGTTTTTT. This encodes CASSSFTGELFF.

The chain recombines TRBV2 with TRBJ2-3; TRBD2 aligns across 12 bases. The germline V gene encodes CDR1 SNHLY and CDR2 FYNNEI. The length of the CDR3 is 15 residues. With V trimmed by 6 bases and J by 0 bases, 1 base remained unmatched. The CDR3 nucleotides are TGTGCCAGCAGGGGGACTAGCGGGAGCACAGATACGCAGTATTTT. Translating gives CASRGTSGSTDTQYF.

This clone was counted once. This sequence joins TRBV29-1 and TRBJ2-7; 8 bases agree with TRBD2. Germline trimming cut 4 bases from V and 1 base from J; bases unmatched to any gene: 9. The CDR3 covers 15 residues. Germline V gene sequence: CDR1 SQVTM, CDR2 ANQGSEA. The CDR3 DNA reads TGCAGCGTTGGATCTAGCGAGCGGGGGTCCTACGAGCAGTACTTC. This translates into CSVGSSERGSYEQYF.

V and J are TRBV5-5 and TRBJ2-1; TRBD2 matches 8 bases. Trimming cost V 3 bases and J 0 bases; bases outside gene matches: 11. Germline CDR1 SGHKS, CDR2 YYEKEE (reference sequence). The CDR3 has 18 amino acids. The CDR3, as DNA: TGTGCCAGCAGCTCCGGATTACTAGCGGCCAGCTCCTACAATGAGCAGTTCTTC. Amino acid sequence: CASSSGLLAASSYNEQFF.

The chain carries TRBV12-5 and TRBJ2-3; possible D gene TRBD2, 6 bases. Germline-derived CDR1 and CDR2 are LGHNT and FRNRAP. V dropped 9 bases and J dropped 0 bases, with 13 bases sitting between them. The length of the CDR3 is 14 residues. CDR3 loop: CASWRAGSTDTQYF. DNA of the CDR3: TGTGCTAGCTGGAGGGCCGGGAGCACAGATACGCAGTATTTT.